What follows is one T cell receptor (beta chain) and its context. Stated treatment: oral pan-JAK inhibitor, 5-10 mg twice daily. Trimming took off 6 bases at V and 0 bases at J, with 15 bases between the two ends. CDR1 is SQVTM, CDR2 ANQGSEA, per germline. The CDR3 is made up of 15 amino acids. The data belong to a study of CD8+ T cells in alopecia areata. Study-level information: It was 6 to 18 months of tofacitinib, and then there were 6 months off drug.

cDNA serving as the sequencing template came from extracted, reverse transcribed RNA. Generated by immunoSEQ multiplex PCR, the TCRdb table keeps only in-frame clones and is missing some. The table lists about 76,000 clones, approximately 70% of them singletons, with 23% in the top ten. The receptor's source is a human donor with alopecia areata. Sequencing used CD8+ T cells sorted from blood, obtained at week 24, from a patient treated with tofacitinib. This chain joins TRBV29-1 and TRBJ2-1; D uncertain. The CDR3 DNA reads TGCAGCGTCCACGTGGCGGATTACTCCTACAATGAGCAGTTCTTC. Protein product: CSVHVADYSYNEQFF.